This T cell receptor beta chain emerged from a study of cytotoxic CD8 clonotypes in ibrutinib-treated CLL. With sequencing, the targeted depth ranged from 1 in 200,000 to 1 in 1 million T cells. Some clones are missing from TCRdb's copy, which holds only in-frame ones; the method was immunoSEQ multiplex PCR. The table shows hundreds of thousands of clones, with under 80% occurring only once. Sequencing was performed on PBMCs, taken after 24 months of ibrutinib treatment. The TCR originated in a human donor with chronic lymphocytic leukemia.

CDR3 in DNA: TGTGCCAGCAGTTACACTGGGGCGGGGACTGAAGCTTTCTTT. This sequence encodes CASSYTGAGTEAFF. This chain links TRBV6-6 with TRBJ1-1, with D perhaps TRBD1 (5 bases). Germline CDR1 is MNHNY and CDR2 is SVGAGI (reference sequence). V was pared by 2 bases and J by 5 bases, with 12 bases between. CDR3 length: 14 amino acids.